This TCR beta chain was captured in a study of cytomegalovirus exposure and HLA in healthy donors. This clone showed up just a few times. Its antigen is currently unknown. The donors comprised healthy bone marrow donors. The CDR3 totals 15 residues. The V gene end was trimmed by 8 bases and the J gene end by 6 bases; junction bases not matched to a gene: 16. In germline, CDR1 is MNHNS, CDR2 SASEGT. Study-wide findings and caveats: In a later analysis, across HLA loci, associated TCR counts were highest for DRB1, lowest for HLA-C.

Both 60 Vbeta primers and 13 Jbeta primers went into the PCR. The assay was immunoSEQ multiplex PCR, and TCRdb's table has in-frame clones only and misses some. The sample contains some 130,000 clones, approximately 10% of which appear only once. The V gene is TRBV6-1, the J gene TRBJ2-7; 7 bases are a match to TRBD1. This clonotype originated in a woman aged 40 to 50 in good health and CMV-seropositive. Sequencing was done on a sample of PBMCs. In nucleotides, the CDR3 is TGTGCCAGCCGACACAGAGAGACAGGGTGGGGCGAGCAGTACTTC. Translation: CASRHRETGWGEQYF.